These T cell receptor beta chains were read from a single sample in a study of blood T cell repertoires in COVID-19. Data came from immunoSEQ multiplex PCR; TCRdb stores just in-frame clones and leaves some out. Among around 290,000 clones listed, 65% to 90% were seen once. The sequenced material came from peripheral blood. The source of these receptors is an older woman with COVID-19, enrolled during active disease. CDR3s include the opening cysteine and the closing phenylalanine or tryptophan. A D gene is named only where the DNA matches it firmly. Only some rows state a clone size, as once, few, many or a class for expanded clones.

clone_size: -; v_call: TRBV2; j_call: TRBJ2-1; d_call: -; cdr3_nt: TGTGCCAGCAGAGGGCAGGTCAGGGGCAATGAGCAGTTCTTC; cdr3_aa: CASRGQVRGNEQFF
clone_size: -; v_call: TRBV27; j_call: TRBJ1-6; d_call: -; cdr3_nt: TGTGCCAGCTCTGGGAGGAGCTCCTATAATTCACCCCTCCACTTT; cdr3_aa: CASSGRSSYNSPLHF
clone_size: -; v_call: TRBV19; j_call: TRBJ1-2; d_call: TRBD1; cdr3_nt: TGTGCCAGCGGGACAGGGGGCTATGGCTACACCTTC; cdr3_aa: CASGTGGYGYTF
clone_size: -; v_call: TRBV28; j_call: TRBJ2-2; d_call: TRBD1; cdr3_nt: TGTGCCAGCAGTTTGGACAGGTTCACCGGGGAGCTGTTTTTT; cdr3_aa: CASSLDRFTGELFF
clone_size: once; v_call: TRBV25-1; j_call: TRBJ1-4; d_call: -; cdr3_nt: TGTGCCAGCAGTGAATTGGGCTGGGGAGTTAATGAAAAACTGTTTTTT; cdr3_aa: CASSELGWGVNEKLFF
clone_size: -; v_call: TRBV2; j_call: TRBJ1-1; d_call: -; cdr3_nt: TGTGCCAGCAGTGAGGGGCTGAACACTGAAGCTTTCTTT; cdr3_aa: CASSEGLNTEAFF
clone_size: -; v_call: TRBV9; j_call: TRBJ2-7; d_call: -; cdr3_nt: TGTGCCAGCAGCCCTTCAGGCTACGAGCAGTACTTC; cdr3_aa: CASSPSGYEQYF
clone_size: -; v_call: TRBV2; j_call: TRBJ2-5; d_call: -; cdr3_nt: TGTGCCAGCAGTGGGGGCGGCGGCGGGACCCAGTACTTC; cdr3_aa: CASSGGGGGTQYF
clone_size: -; v_call: TRBV9; j_call: TRBJ2-3; d_call: -; cdr3_nt: TGTGCCAGCAGCGGGGGGGACCGGCAAGTCACTAGCACAGATACGCAGTATTTT; cdr3_aa: CASSGGDRQVTSTDTQYF
clone_size: -; v_call: TRBV6-5; j_call: TRBJ1-1; d_call: -; cdr3_nt: TGTGCCAGCCATAGAGGGGGGGGCGGGCACACTGAAGCTTTCTTT; cdr3_aa: CASHRGGGGHTEAFF
clone_size: -; v_call: TRBV4-1; j_call: TRBJ1-5; d_call: TRBD1; cdr3_nt: TGCGCCAGCAGCCAATTTGGACAGGGCCTAAATCAGCCCCAGCATTTT; cdr3_aa: CASSQFGQGLNQPQHF
clone_size: -; v_call: TRBV5-3; j_call: TRBJ1-1; d_call: -; cdr3_nt: TGTGCCAGAAGCTTGACTTCGGCAGGGGAGAACACTGAAGCTTTCTTT; cdr3_aa: CARSLTSAGENTEAFF
clone_size: few; v_call: TRBV6-4; j_call: TRBJ2-2; d_call: -; cdr3_nt: TGTGCCAGCAGTGACACAGTGAACACCGGGGAGCTGTTTTTT; cdr3_aa: CASSDTVNTGELFF
clone_size: few; v_call: TRBV30; j_call: TRBJ1-1; d_call: -; cdr3_nt: TGTGCCTGGAGCAAGGCGGGGAACACTGAAGCTTTCTTT; cdr3_aa: CAWSKAGNTEAFF
clone_size: -; v_call: TRBV19; j_call: TRBJ2-5; d_call: TRBD1; cdr3_nt: TGTGCCAGTAGTATGCGACAGGGGGCATGGGAGACCCAGTACTTC; cdr3_aa: CASSMRQGAWETQYF
clone_size: -; v_call: TRBV3-1/TRBV3-2; j_call: TRBJ1-2; d_call: TRBD1; cdr3_nt: TGTGCCAGCAGCCAGCGACAGGGGGCTCGAGACTATGGCTACACCTTC; cdr3_aa: CASSQRQGARDYGYTF
clone_size: -; v_call: TRBV29-1; j_call: TRBJ2-7; d_call: -; cdr3_nt: TGCAGCGTTGAAGATCCCCCCGGGGGCTACGAGCAGTACTTC; cdr3_aa: CSVEDPPGGYEQYF
clone_size: -; v_call: TRBV6-6; j_call: TRBJ2-3; d_call: -; cdr3_nt: TGTGCCAGCAGCACAAGAGAGGGCACAGATACGCAGTATTTT; cdr3_aa: CASSTREGTDTQYF
clone_size: -; v_call: TRBV12-3/TRBV12-4; j_call: TRBJ2-7; d_call: TRBD1; cdr3_nt: TGTGCCAGCAGGAGACAGGGTGTGGACGAGCAGTACTTC; cdr3_aa: CASRRQGVDEQYF
clone_size: -; v_call: TRBV6-5; j_call: TRBJ2-7; d_call: -; cdr3_nt: TGTGCCAGCAGTTACTCCCTACAGGGCTACGAGCAGTACTTC; cdr3_aa: CASSYSLQGYEQYF
clone_size: -; v_call: TRBV7-2; j_call: TRBJ2-5; d_call: TRBD1; cdr3_nt: TGTGCCAGCAGCTTAAACAGGGGGGAGACCCAGTACTTC; cdr3_aa: CASSLNRGETQYF
clone_size: once; v_call: TRBV28; j_call: TRBJ1-2; d_call: -; cdr3_nt: TGTGCCAGCAGTCCAGGGGACATTAACTATGGCTACACCTTC; cdr3_aa: CASSPGDINYGYTF
clone_size: -; v_call: TRBV9; j_call: TRBJ2-2; d_call: -; cdr3_nt: TGTGCCAGCAGCCCACGCGCGGACACCGGGGAGCTGTTTTTT; cdr3_aa: CASSPRADTGELFF
clone_size: -; v_call: TRBV6-2/TRBV6-3; j_call: TRBJ1-4; d_call: -; cdr3_nt: TGTGCCAGCAGTTCCCCCGGACTTAATGAAAAACTGTTTTTT; cdr3_aa: CASSSPGLNEKLFF
clone_size: -; v_call: TRBV9; j_call: TRBJ2-1; d_call: -; cdr3_nt: TGTGCCAGCAGCAAGGGGAACAATGAGCAGTTCTTC; cdr3_aa: CASSKGNNEQFF
clone_size: -; v_call: TRBV6-5; j_call: TRBJ1-1; d_call: -; cdr3_nt: TGTGCCAGCAGTTTAGTGGAGGGCACTGAAGCTTTCTTT; cdr3_aa: CASSLVEGTEAFF
clone_size: -; v_call: TRBV27; j_call: TRBJ2-7; d_call: TRBD1; cdr3_nt: TGTGCCAGCAGTCCGCGACCCCCGGGACAGTTCTCCTACGAGCAGTACTTC; cdr3_aa: CASSPRPPGQFSYEQYF
clone_size: -; v_call: TRBV24-1; j_call: TRBJ1-6; d_call: -; cdr3_nt: TGTGCCACTCGGGGTCCCCAGGATAATTCACCCCTCCACTTT; cdr3_aa: CATRGPQDNSPLHF
clone_size: -; v_call: TRBV19; j_call: TRBJ1-1; d_call: TRBD1; cdr3_nt: TGTGCCAGTAGGGACAGGGGCTTATCTGCTTTCTTT; cdr3_aa: CASRDRGLSAFF
clone_size: -; v_call: TRBV23-1; j_call: TRBJ1-3; d_call: TRBD1; cdr3_nt: TGCGCCAGCAGTCGAGAGGGGGCTACGAACACCATATATTTT; cdr3_aa: CASSREGATNTIYF
clone_size: -; v_call: TRBV10-2; j_call: TRBJ2-7; d_call: -; cdr3_nt: TGCGCCAGCACCGGCGAGCAGTACTTC; cdr3_aa: CASTGEQYF
clone_size: once; v_call: TRBV19; j_call: TRBJ2-1; d_call: -; cdr3_nt: TGTGCCAGTAGTTTAATTAATGAGCAGTTCTTC; cdr3_aa: CASSLINEQFF
clone_size: -; v_call: TRBV5-8; j_call: TRBJ2-2; d_call: -; cdr3_nt: TGTGCCAGCACCACAACCGAAGTGCGGGCTGGCACCGGGGAGCTGTTTTTT; cdr3_aa: CASTTTEVRAGTGELFF
clone_size: -; v_call: TRBV27; j_call: TRBJ2-3; d_call: TRBD2; cdr3_nt: TGTGCCAGCAGTTTATATGTTAGGCCTAGCGGGGACACAGATACGCAGTATTTT; cdr3_aa: CASSLYVRPSGDTDTQYF
clone_size: -; v_call: TRBV6-5; j_call: TRBJ2-1; d_call: -; cdr3_nt: TGTGCCAGCAGTTACTCAACGGGGGTGGTTGAGCAGTTCTTC; cdr3_aa: CASSYSTGVVEQFF
clone_size: -; v_call: TRBV28; j_call: TRBJ1-2; d_call: -; cdr3_nt: TGTGCCAGCAGGGAGGCCGGACAGCCAAACTATGGCTACACCTTC; cdr3_aa: CASREAGQPNYGYTF
clone_size: -; v_call: TRBV6-5; j_call: TRBJ2-7; d_call: -; cdr3_nt: TGTGCCAGCAGGCTAGCCGGAGATTACGAGCAGTACTTC; cdr3_aa: CASRLAGDYEQYF
clone_size: -; v_call: TRBV30; j_call: TRBJ2-7; d_call: -; cdr3_nt: TGTGCCTGGAGGAGGTCAGGGGAGAGTTACGAGCAGTACTTC; cdr3_aa: CAWRRSGESYEQYF
clone_size: -; v_call: TRBV27; j_call: TRBJ1-2; d_call: -; cdr3_nt: TGTGCCAGCAGTTTCGGGGCTAACTATGGCTACACCTTC; cdr3_aa: CASSFGANYGYTF
clone_size: -; v_call: TRBV7-2; j_call: TRBJ1-4; d_call: TRBD1; cdr3_nt: TGTGCCAGCACCCTAGACAGGGCCGCAACTAATGAAAAACTGTTTTTT; cdr3_aa: CASTLDRAATNEKLFF
clone_size: -; v_call: TRBV2; j_call: TRBJ1-1; d_call: TRBD1; cdr3_nt: TGTGCCAGCAGTGAAGATTTCGGGACAGGCCCGTGGGGCACTGAAGCTTTCTTT; cdr3_aa: CASSEDFGTGPWGTEAFF
clone_size: once; v_call: TRBV7-2; j_call: TRBJ1-5; d_call: TRBD1; cdr3_nt: TGTGCCAGCAGCCCGCGACAGGGGATTCAGCCCCAGCATTTT; cdr3_aa: CASSPRQGIQPQHF
clone_size: -; v_call: TRBV19; j_call: TRBJ2-1; d_call: TRBD2; cdr3_nt: TGTGCCAGTAGTATAGACTTTCATTCTAGCGGGGGGGCCGGGCGTGAGCAGTTCTTC; cdr3_aa: CASSIDFHSSGGAGREQFF
clone_size: once; v_call: TRBV5-4; j_call: TRBJ2-7; d_call: TRBD1; cdr3_nt: TGTGCCAGCAGCTCGGACAGGAGTAATTACGAGCAGTACTTC; cdr3_aa: CASSSDRSNYEQYF
clone_size: -; v_call: TRBV4-1; j_call: TRBJ1-2; d_call: TRBD1; cdr3_nt: TGCGCCAGCAGCCAAGGTGGGACAGCGGGGGCTGGCTACACCTTC; cdr3_aa: CASSQGGTAGAGYTF
clone_size: -; v_call: TRBV5-4; j_call: TRBJ2-5; d_call: TRBD2; cdr3_nt: TGTGCCAGCAGCGCTGGCCGGGAGGGGACCCAGTACTTC; cdr3_aa: CASSAGREGTQYF
clone_size: -; v_call: TRBV5-1; j_call: TRBJ1-1; d_call: TRBD1; cdr3_nt: TGCGCCAGCAGCTCCACAGGGGGCCCGAACACTGAAGCTTTCTTT; cdr3_aa: CASSSTGGPNTEAFF
clone_size: -; v_call: TRBV5-5; j_call: TRBJ2-5; d_call: -; cdr3_nt: TGTGCCAGCAGCTCGACTCACCAAGAGACCCAGTACTTC; cdr3_aa: CASSSTHQETQYF
clone_size: -; v_call: TRBV30; j_call: TRBJ1-2; d_call: -; cdr3_nt: TGTGCCTGGAGTGTAGGACTCGACGGGAAGGGTAGCTATGGCTACACCTTC; cdr3_aa: CAWSVGLDGKGSYGYTF